The 25 T cell receptor beta chains given below trace back to one sample, sequenced in a study of blood T cell repertoires in COVID-19. Sequencing was performed with immunoSEQ multiplex PCR; in TCRdb, only in-frame clones are kept and a portion is missing. The sample comprises tens of thousands of clones, roughly nine tenths of which are singletons, and about 9% rests with the top ten. The sequenced material came from peripheral blood. The receptors here all came from a human donor in a cohort sampled during active COVID-19.

This rearrangement joins TRBV13 to TRBJ1-3; tentative D call: TRBD1 (6 bases). The CDR3 extends over 15 amino acids. The germline V gene encodes CDR1 PRHDT and CDR2 FYEKMQ (reference sequence). Trimming took off 0 bases at V and 4 bases at J, with 10 bases between the two ends. CDR3 sequence: CASSLGGTPGNTIYF. CDR3 nucleotide sequence: TGTGCCAGCAGCTTAGGCGGGACACCCGGAAACACCATATATTTT.

This sequence joins TRBV18 and TRBJ1-6; D might be TRBD1 (6 bases). This CDR3 has 15 residues. V was pared by 6 bases and J by 4 bases, with 13 bases between. Per germline, CDR1 KGHSH and CDR2 LQKENI. The CDR3 DNA follows: TGTGCCAGCTCCTACGAGGGGGGGTATAATTCACCCCTCCACTTT. Translated, it gives CASSYEGGYNSPLHF.

The chain links TRBV20-1 to TRBJ2-7; no clear D gene. Trimming stripped 3 bases from V and 2 bases from J, with 8 bases between. This CDR3 region has 12 residues. CDR1 is DFQATT and CDR2 is SNEGSKA in the germline V gene (reference sequence). CDR3 protein: CSASPQAYEQYF. In nucleotides, the CDR3 is TGCAGTGCTAGTCCCCAGGCCTACGAGCAGTACTTC.

The chain links TRBV3-1 (or the pseudogene TRBV3-2) to TRBJ1-2; TRBD1 matches at 8 bases. Looked up from germline, CDR1 is LGHDT and CDR2 is YNNKEL (reference sequence). The CDR3 runs 16 residues. Trimming cost V 4 bases and J 5 bases; bases outside gene matches: 12. For the CDR3, the DNA is TGTGCCAGCAGCCCCCAAAGGCAGGGGGCGCAGTATGGCTACACCTTC. It codes for CASSPQRQGAQYGYTF.

The chain combines TRBV7-8 with TRBJ2-7; the D gene is possibly TRBD1 (6 bases). The CDR3 covers 13 residues. Germline V CDR1 and CDR2: SGHVS, FQNEAQ. V was cut by 5 bases and J by 4 bases, with 12 bases left in between. The CDR3 here is CASSRDTRYEQYF. In DNA form, the CDR3 reads TGTGCCAGCAGCCGGGACACGCGTTACGAGCAGTACTTC.

The chain has TRBV28 and TRBJ2-2; D is possibly TRBD1 (5 bases). Germline V gives CDR1 MDHEN, CDR2 SYDVKM. The CDR3 is made up of 14 amino acids. Between the trimmed V and J ends, which lost 3 bases and 4 bases, there was a span of 9 bases. The CDR3 region has the DNA TGTGCCAGCAGTTTCGTCCAGGGCACCGGGGAGCTGTTTTTT. Protein: CASSFVQGTGELFF.

The V and J genes are TRBV7-3 and TRBJ2-5, with 7 bases fitting TRBD2. The CDR3 runs to 15 residues. Germline V gene sequence: CDR1 SGHTA, CDR2 FQGTGA. Unmatched junction bases numbered 6, after V lost 0 bases and J lost 5 bases. Written as DNA, the CDR3 is TGTGCCAGCAGCTTAACGGGACCGGGAGGCGAGACCCAGTACTTC. Amino acid sequence: CASSLTGPGGETQYF. The complete variable domain, with remaining parts taken from reference TRBV7-3 and TRBJ2-5, reads GAGVSQTPSNKVTEKGKYVELRCDPISGHTALYWYRQSLGQGPEFLIYFQGTGAADDSGLPNDRFFAVRPEGSVSTLKIQRTERGDSAVYLCASSLTGPGGETQYFGPGTRLLVL.

The chain employs TRBV9 and TRBJ2-2; D is ambiguous. The V end was cut by 0 bases, the J end by 3 bases, with 6 bases between. Germline CDR1 and CDR2: SGDLS and YYNGEE. This CDR3 has 14 residues. The CDR3 protein is CASSVDSHTGELFF. CDR3 sequence (DNA): TGTGCCAGCAGCGTAGACAGTCACACCGGGGAGCTGTTTTTT.

The chain recombines TRBV29-1 with TRBJ1-1; D might be TRBD1 (5 bases). This CDR3 has 12 residues. Germline CDR1 SQVTM, CDR2 ANQGSEA. The V end lost 4 bases, the J end lost 5 bases, and 11 bases lay between the germline ends. The chain's CDR3 is CSVVDSTTEAFF. CDR3 DNA sequence: TGCAGCGTTGTAGACAGTACAACTGAAGCTTTCTTT.

The rearrangement links TRBV3-1 (or the pseudogene TRBV3-2) to TRBJ1-2; D call uncertain. Germline CDR1 and CDR2: LGHDT and YNNKEL (reference sequence). The V gene lost 4 bases and the J gene lost 4 bases, with 10 bases spanning the gap. The CDR3 has 13 residues. The CDR3, as DNA: TGTGCCAGCAGCCTCACAGTCCCCTATGGCTACACCTTC. Translation: CASSLTVPYGYTF.

The chain couples TRBV5-4 to TRBJ2-7; TRBD1 might be the D (6 bases). V lost 0 bases and J 0 bases, leaving 10 bases between the germline ends. In germline, CDR1 is SGHNT, CDR2 YYREEE (reference sequence). The CDR3 length is 15 residues. This chain's CDR3 is CASSLAGTSSYEQYF. Here the CDR3 DNA reads TGTGCCAGCAGCTTGGCGGGGACAAGCTCCTACGAGCAGTACTTC.

The chain employs TRBV29-1 and TRBJ2-7; D is possibly TRBD2 (6 bases). With 6 bases removed from V and 3 bases from J, the gap between germline ends came to 18 bases. The CDR3 is 14 amino acids. In germline, CDR1 is SQVTM, CDR2 ANQGSEA. In DNA, the CDR3 is TGCAGCGTCGCAGGAGGGACTCACGACTACGAGCAGTACTTC. This codes for CSVAGGTHDYEQYF.

The rearrangement uses TRBV7-9 and TRBJ1-2; 7 bases agree with TRBD1. V dropped 5 bases and J dropped 6; count of bases not matched to a gene: 6. The CDR3 consists of 13 residues. Germline V gene data show CDR1 as SEHNR and CDR2 as FQNEAQ (reference sequence). The CDR3 DNA is TGTGCCAGCAGCGAGGGACAGAGAGATGGCTACACCTTC. Translated, it gives CASSEGQRDGYTF.

The chain recombines TRBV6-6 with TRBJ2-1, with D possibly being TRBD2 (5 bases). V lost 0 bases and J lost 2, with 8 bases in between. The V gene's germline CDR1 is MNHNY and CDR2 SVGAGI (reference sequence). This CDR3 region has 15 residues. CDR3 residues: CASSYSGLAYNEQFF. DNA for the CDR3: TGTGCCAGCAGTTACTCAGGACTGGCCTACAATGAGCAGTTCTTC.

The chain combines TRBV6-6 with TRBJ1-1; possible D gene TRBD1, 5 bases. V lost 0 bases and J lost 10, with 15 bases in between. The CDR3 spans 14 residues. CDR1 is MNHNY and CDR2 is SVGAGI in the germline V gene (reference sequence). CDR3 amino acids: CASSYSGGGGGAFF. CDR3 sequence (DNA): TGTGCCAGCAGTTACTCGGGGGGGGGAGGCGGAGCTTTCTTT.

This clone occurred once. The chain combines TRBV5-1 with TRBJ1-2; a weak D match, TRBD1 (5 bases). Germline V gene lookup returns CDR1 SGHRS and CDR2 YFSETQ. V was clipped by 1 base and J by 3 bases, with 10 bases between them. The CDR3 totals 14 residues. In DNA, the CDR3 is TGCGCCAGCAGCTTGATACAGGTCGACTATGGCTACACCTTC. Translated, it gives CASSLIQVDYGYTF.

The chain couples TRBV5-1 to TRBJ2-7; 7 bases agree with TRBD1. J was trimmed by 6 bases and V by 4 bases; bases with no gene match: 10. The CDR3 covers 14 residues. CDR1 and CDR2 (germline): SGHRS, YFSETQ. The CDR3 loop is CASSTGQVMGEQYF. DNA of the CDR3: TGCGCCAGCAGCACTGGACAGGTAATGGGCGAGCAGTACTTC.

The chain uses TRBV24-1 and TRBJ2-1; D may be TRBD2 (6 bases). With 3 bases removed from V and 2 bases from J, the gap between germline ends came to 16 bases. CDR1 and CDR2 from the germline V gene are KGHDR and SFDVKD. CDR3 length equals 17 residues. The CDR3 spells CATSDRGGGGAYNEQFF. In DNA, the CDR3 is TGTGCCACCAGTGATCGCGGTGGCGGCGGGGCCTACAATGAGCAGTTCTTC.

DNA of the CDR3: TGCGCCAGCAGCTTGCTCAGGGGGCAATCGTCCTACGAGCAGTACTTC. Encoded protein: CASSLLRGQSSYEQYF. J is TRBJ2-7 and V is TRBV5-1, with 8 nucleotides matching TRBD1. Trimming at V came to 1 base and at J to 1 base, leaving 7 bases not matched to a gene. The CDR3 runs to 16 residues. Germline V lookup: CDR1 SGHRS, CDR2 YFSETQ.

This clone showed up just once. The rearrangement uses TRBV5-6 and TRBJ2-7; D gene unclear. CDR3 size: 15 residues. CDR1 and CDR2 (germline): SGHDT, YYEEEE. The V and J ends lost 4 bases and 3 bases respectively, with 17 bases between them. CDR3: CASSSLGPLFYEQYF. CDR3 nucleotide sequence: TGTGCCAGCAGCAGCTTGGGCCCCCTATTCTACGAGCAGTACTTC. Using reference TRBV5-6 and TRBJ2-7 for the parts outside the CDR3, the full variable domain is DAGVTQSPTHLIKTRGQQVTLRCSPKSGHDTVSWYQQALGQGPQFIFQYYEEEERQRGNFPDRFSGHQFPNYSSELNVNALLLGDSALYLCASSSLGPLFYEQYFGPGTRLTVT.

This clone appeared once. J is TRBJ2-7 and V is TRBV5-1; 8 nucleotides align to TRBD2. Losses at the gene ends were 2 bases for V and 4 bases for J; bases not matched to a gene: 8. Germline loops: CDR1 SGHRS, CDR2 YFSETQ. CDR3 size: 15 residues. The CDR3 protein is CASSLNPRGGYEQYF. The CDR3, as DNA: TGCGCCAGCAGCTTAAACCCACGGGGGGGATACGAGCAGTACTTC.

The chain links TRBV9 to TRBJ1-2, with no clear D. The CDR3 has 13 amino acids. V shed 0 bases and J shed 2 bases, with 5 bases lying between them. The germline V gene has CDR1 SGDLS and CDR2 YYNGEE. The CDR3 reads CASSVEHNYGYTF. The CDR3, as DNA: TGTGCCAGCAGCGTAGAGCACAACTATGGCTACACCTTC.

The V and J genes are TRBV27 and TRBJ2-5, with 13 nucleotides matching TRBD2. Germline V gene sequence: CDR1 MNHEY, CDR2 SMNVEV (reference sequence). The CDR3 is made up of 15 amino acids. V gave up 10 bases and J gave up 3 bases; unmatched junction bases: 8. The CDR3 is CATGTSGVGEETQYF. DNA for the CDR3: TGTGCCACCGGGACTAGCGGGGTGGGGGAAGAGACCCAGTACTTC.

The rearrangement joins TRBV19 to TRBJ2-7, with 8 bases aligning to TRBD2. J was trimmed by 2 bases and V by 2 bases; bases with no gene match: 8. The CDR3 sequence is 16 residues long. Germline values: CDR1 LNHDA, CDR2 SQIVND (reference sequence). CDR3 DNA: TGTGCCAGTAGTATACTTAGTAGCGGGACCCCCTACGAGCAGTACTTC. Protein product: CASSILSSGTPYEQYF.

This chain joins TRBV6-7 and TRBJ1-5; D ambiguous. TRBV6-7 is recorded as an ORF, its role being uncertain. This CDR3 has 17 residues. V was shortened by 0 bases and J by 4 bases, with 16 bases between the two germline ends. The CDR3 sequence: CASSYSNLPKTNQPQHF. Written as DNA, the CDR3 is TGTGCCAGCAGTTACTCGAACTTGCCAAAGACAAATCAGCCCCAGCATTTT.